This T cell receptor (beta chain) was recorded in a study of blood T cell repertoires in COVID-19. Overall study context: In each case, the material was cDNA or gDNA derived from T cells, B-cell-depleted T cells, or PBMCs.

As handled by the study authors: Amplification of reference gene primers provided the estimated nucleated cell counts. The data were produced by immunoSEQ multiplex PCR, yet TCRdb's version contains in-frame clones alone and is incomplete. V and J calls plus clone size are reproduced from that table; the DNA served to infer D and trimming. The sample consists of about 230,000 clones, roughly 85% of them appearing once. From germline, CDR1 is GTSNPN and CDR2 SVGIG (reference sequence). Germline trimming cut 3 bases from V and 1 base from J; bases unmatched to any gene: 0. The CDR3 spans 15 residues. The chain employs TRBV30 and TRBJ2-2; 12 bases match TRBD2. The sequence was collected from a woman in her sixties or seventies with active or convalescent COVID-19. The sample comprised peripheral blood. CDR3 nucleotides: TGTGCCTGGAGACTAGCGGGGGGGAACACCGGGGAGCTGTTTTTT. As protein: CAWRLAGGNTGELFF.